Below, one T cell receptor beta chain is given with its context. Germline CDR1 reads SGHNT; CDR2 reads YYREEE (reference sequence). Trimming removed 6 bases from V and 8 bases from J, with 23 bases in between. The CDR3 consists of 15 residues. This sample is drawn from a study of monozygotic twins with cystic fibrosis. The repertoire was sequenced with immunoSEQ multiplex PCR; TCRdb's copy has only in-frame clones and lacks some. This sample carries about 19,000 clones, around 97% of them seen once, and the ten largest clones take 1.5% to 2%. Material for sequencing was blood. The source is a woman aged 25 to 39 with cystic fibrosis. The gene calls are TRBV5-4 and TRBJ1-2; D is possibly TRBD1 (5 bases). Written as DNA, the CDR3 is TGTGCCAGCATCCGGTGGGCACACTCCAAGGGGGGCTACACCTTC. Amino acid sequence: CASIRWAHSKGGYTF.